The 15 T cell receptor beta chains listed next were all sequenced from one sample in a study of Ad26.COV2.S vaccination and SARS-CoV-2 variants. Profiling relied on immunoSEQ multiplex PCR, and the TCRdb table lists in-frame clones only, not all of them. The data show about 350,000 clones, about 88% seen once. The treatment was: about 20 received Ad26.COV2.S at low or high dose, single or two shots; 5 received placebo; per-sample allocation not given. Sampling was done on day 63 after the first vaccine or placebo injection. The sequences come from peripheral blood, collected in a trial of Ad26.COV2.S vaccine versus placebo. These receptors were collected from a person aged 18-65 years who received the Ad26.COV2.S COVID-19 vaccine or a placebo.

J is TRBJ2-5 and V is TRBV6-6, with D perhaps assigned TRBD1 or TRBD2 (5 bases each). Trimming pared 0 bases from V and 7 bases from J, leaving 12 bases between. The CDR3 has 14 amino acids. From germline, CDR1 is MNHNY and CDR2 SVGAGI (reference sequence). CDR3: CASSYSQGVLTQYF. Here the CDR3 DNA reads TGTGCCAGCAGTTACTCCCAGGGAGTCCTGACCCAGTACTTC.

The rearrangement links TRBV7-3 to TRBJ2-7; a weak D match, TRBD2 (6 bases). CDR3 length: 14 residues. Germline CDR1 is SGHTA and CDR2 is FQGTGA. V was cut by 1 base and J by 6 bases, with 13 bases left in between. CDR3 in DNA: TGTGCCAGCAGCTTAATGTTCGGGAGCGTCGAGCAGTACTTC. Translating it yields CASSLMFGSVEQYF.

V gene TRBV6-5 combines with J gene TRBJ2-7; D gene ambiguous. Germline CDR1 MNHEY, CDR2 SVGAGI. The CDR3 sequence is 15 residues long. Trimming stripped 7 bases from V and 0 bases from J, with 16 bases between. The chain's CDR3 is CASILDTVSSYEQYF. The CDR3 DNA sequence: TGTGCCAGCATTCTTGACACCGTCTCCTCCTACGAGCAGTACTTC.

The chain carries TRBV28 and TRBJ2-7; D possibly uses TRBD1 or TRBD2 (5 bases each). V lost 5 bases and J 4 bases, leaving 21 bases between the germline ends. CDR1 and CDR2 (germline): MDHEN, SYDVKM. The CDR3 loop spans 16 amino acids. This chain's CDR3 is CASSPNEGRAGYEQYF. The CDR3 DNA sequence: TGTGCCAGCAGTCCAAACGAGGGGCGGGCTGGTTACGAGCAGTACTTC.

The V gene is TRBV7-2, the J gene TRBJ1-4; TRBD1 matches 12 bases. V shed 4 bases, J shed 8 bases, and the junction held 5 bases outside the gene matches. The CDR3 length is 15 residues. From germline, CDR1 is SGHTA and CDR2 FQGNSA. The CDR3 loop reads CASSWTGTGGEKLFF. The CDR3 nucleotides are TGTGCCAGCAGCTGGACCGGGACAGGGGGCGAAAAACTGTTTTTT. Filled out from reference TRBV7-2 and TRBJ1-4, the complete variable domain reads GAGVSQSPSNKVTEKGKDVELRCDPISGHTALYWYRQSLGQGLEFLIYFQGNSAPDKSGLPSDRFSAERTGGSVSTLTIQRTQQEDSAVYLCASSWTGTGGEKLFFGSGTQLSVL.

This clone was recorded once. The V gene is TRBV5-1, the J gene TRBJ2-6; a weak D match, TRBD1 (5 bases). V lost 4 bases and J lost 0, with 14 bases in between. The V gene's germline CDR1 is SGHRS and CDR2 YFSETQ. This CDR3 spans 17 amino acids. CDR3 nucleotides: TGCGCCAGCAGCGGGGCTGGTGGGGACTCTGGGGCCAACGTCCTGACTTTC. This codes for CASSGAGGDSGANVLTF. Looking up the rest from reference TRBV5-1 and TRBJ2-6 gives the full variable domain: KAGVTQTPRYLIKTRGQQVTLSCSPISGHRSVSWYQQTPGQGLQFLFEYFSETQRNKGNFPGRFSGRQFSNSRSEMNVSTLELGDSALYLCASSGAGGDSGANVLTFGAGSRLTVL.

The CDR3 reads CASSYPGRGDETQYF. The CDR3 DNA sequence: TGTGCCAGCAGTTATCCCGGGAGGGGCGATGAGACCCAGTACTTC. The rearrangement uses TRBV6-2 or TRBV6-3 and TRBJ2-5; 8 bases align to TRBD2. CDR3 length: 15 amino acids. J gave up 5 bases and V 3 bases, and 8 bases lay outside the gene matches. Germline loops: CDR1 MNHEY, CDR2 SVGEGT.

In this sample, this clone turned up a few times. The V and J genes are TRBV9 and TRBJ1-2, with a weak D call TRBD1 (6 bases). CDR3 size: 12 residues. Germline V gene sequence: CDR1 SGDLS, CDR2 YYNGEE. Trimming pared 8 bases from V and 5 bases from J, leaving 13 bases between. The CDR3 sequence: CARGGQRYGYTF. The CDR3 DNA sequence: TGTGCCAGAGGGGGACAACGTTATGGCTACACCTTC.

The chain carries TRBV19 and TRBJ1-1, with D unresolved. The CDR3 length is 12 residues. Trimming took off 7 bases at V and 5 bases at J, with 11 bases between the two ends. Germline lookup yields CDR1 LNHDA and CDR2 SQIVND (reference sequence). The CDR3 DNA reads TGTGCCAGTACCCCTCGTCGGACTGAAGCTTTCTTT. Its protein is CASTPRRTEAFF.

V gene TRBV4-2 combines with J gene TRBJ1-5, with TRBD1 matching over 7 bases. CDR3 size: 16 residues. Trimming at V came to 1 base and at J to 5 bases, leaving 8 bases not matched to a gene. CDR1 LGHNA and CDR2 YNFKEQ come from the germline V gene. The CDR3 bases are TGTGCCAGCAGCCAAGGGTCCGGACAGGTACATCAGCCCCAGCATTTT. This sequence encodes CASSQGSGQVHQPQHF.

This sequence joins TRBV6-6 and TRBJ2-7, with 8 bases that match TRBD1. The V segment lost 5 bases and the J segment 3 bases; nucleotides outside the gene matches: 9. Germline V CDR1 and CDR2: MNHNY, SVGAGI (reference sequence). The CDR3 consists of 15 residues. Written as DNA, the CDR3 is TGTGCCAGCAGTAACCCCGGGACAGGTGTCTACGAGCAGTACTTC. Amino acids: CASSNPGTGVYEQYF.

The chain has TRBV5-4 and TRBJ1-3; TRBD1 might be the D (6 bases). Trimming took off 4 bases at V and 4 bases at J, with 15 bases between the two ends. The germline gives CDR1 SGHNT, CDR2 YYREEE (reference sequence). CDR3 length: 15 amino acids. Here the CDR3 DNA reads TGTGCCAGCAGCCTGGGGGGGCTAAGGGGAAACACCATATATTTT. It encodes CASSLGGLRGNTIYF.

The chain couples TRBV24-1 to TRBJ2-5; D remains unclear. CDR1 and CDR2 (germline): KGHDR, SFDVKD. This CDR3 spans 11 amino acids. Trimming cost V 0 bases and J 5 bases, with 0 bases left between them. The CDR3 sequence is CATSDLETQYF. In nucleotides, the CDR3 is TGTGCCACCAGTGATTTGGAGACCCAGTACTTC.

This rearrangement joins TRBV6-5 to TRBJ1-1; maybe TRBD1 (5 bases). CDR1 MNHEY and CDR2 SVGAGI come from the germline V gene. The CDR3 is made up of 15 amino acids. The ends were cut back, 2 bases at V and 11 bases at J, with 21 bases in the middle. The CDR3 protein is CASSYPPVRGGRAFF. CDR3 DNA sequence: TGTGCCAGCAGTTACCCGCCTGTAAGGGGCGGGAGGGCTTTCTTT.

This clone was detected only once. This chain joins TRBV11-3 and TRBJ2-1; 7 nucleotides align to TRBD1. After removal of 1 base from V and 2 bases from J, the junction contained 5 bases not matched to a gene. This CDR3 spans 16 amino acids. Per the germline V gene, CDR1 is SGHNT and CDR2 is YENEEA. In nucleotides, the CDR3 is TGTGCCAGCAGCTTAGGACAGGGTGGTCCCTACAATGAGCAGTTCTTC. Protein product: CASSLGQGGPYNEQFF.